The clone carrying this T cell receptor (beta chain) was seen only a few times. Its antigen is unidentified. A universal primer site and UMIs were added as TCR cDNA was made by 5'RACE template switching. Each CDR3 protein is one row after TCRdb ran MiXCR on the 5' RACE reads. The sample includes 250,000 to 400,000 distinct CDR3 sequences, approximately 4% seen only once; the top ten take 20% to 25%. Trimming stripped 11 bases from V and 4 bases from J, with 14 bases between. The CDR3 is 12 amino acids. CDR1 and CDR2 from the germline V gene are SNHLY and FYNNEI. The data stem from a study of T cells after yellow fever vaccination. Regarding the study as a whole: Reappearing after the booster were most of the clones from primary vaccination (around 96% CD4, approximately 85% CD8). The bulk population could contribute abundant contaminating clonotypes to FACS-sorted repertoires. Overall, a small share of clonotypes was seen in both CD4 and CD8 compartments.

The receptor comes from a man aged 18 to 30 who received the YFV17D yellow fever vaccine. The sequencing here drew on PBMCs, taken 5 days after the yellow fever booster vaccination. The genes are TRBV2 and TRBJ1-1; D call uncertain. In DNA, the CDR3 is TGTGCCGCCGAGGGAGAGGGCACTGAAGCTTTCTTT. It yields the protein CAAEGEGTEAFF.